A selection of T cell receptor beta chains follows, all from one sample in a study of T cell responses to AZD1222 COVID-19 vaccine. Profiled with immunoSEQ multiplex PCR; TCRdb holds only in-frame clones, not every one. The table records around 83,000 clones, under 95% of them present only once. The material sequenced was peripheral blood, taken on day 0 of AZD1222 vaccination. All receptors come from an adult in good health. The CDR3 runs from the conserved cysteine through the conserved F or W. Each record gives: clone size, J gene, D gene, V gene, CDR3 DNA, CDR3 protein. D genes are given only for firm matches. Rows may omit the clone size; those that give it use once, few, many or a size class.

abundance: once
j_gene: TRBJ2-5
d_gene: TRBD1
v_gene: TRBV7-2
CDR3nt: TGTGCCAGCAGCTTAGGGACAGGGTTAGAGACCCAGTACTTC
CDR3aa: CASSLGTGLETQYF

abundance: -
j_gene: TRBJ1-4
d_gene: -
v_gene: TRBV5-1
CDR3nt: TGCGCCAGCAGCTTGTCTGCAACTAATGAAAAACTGTTTTTT
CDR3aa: CASSLSATNEKLFF

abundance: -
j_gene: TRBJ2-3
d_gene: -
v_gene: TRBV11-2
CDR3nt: TGTGCCAGCAGCTTGACCCCTAGCACAGATACGCAGTATTTT
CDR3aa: CASSLTPSTDTQYF

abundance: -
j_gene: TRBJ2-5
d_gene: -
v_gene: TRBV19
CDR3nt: TGTGCCAGTAGTAGGGACAACCAAGAGACCCAGTACTTC
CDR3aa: CASSRDNQETQYF

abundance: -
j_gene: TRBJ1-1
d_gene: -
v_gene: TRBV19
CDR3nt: TGTGCCAGTATCCAGCCCAACACTGAAGCTTTCTTT
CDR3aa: CASIQPNTEAFF

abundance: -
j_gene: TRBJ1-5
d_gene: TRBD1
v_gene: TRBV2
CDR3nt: TGTGCCAGCACCGGAGGGACAGGGGGGCAGCCCCAGCATTTT
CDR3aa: CASTGGTGGQPQHF

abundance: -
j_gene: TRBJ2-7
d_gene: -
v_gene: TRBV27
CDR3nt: TGTGCCAGCAGTTTATACGGGGACGGTGCCTACGAGCAGTACTTC
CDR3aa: CASSLYGDGAYEQYF

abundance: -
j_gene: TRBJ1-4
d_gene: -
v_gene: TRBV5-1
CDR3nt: TGCGCCAGCAGCGACTTTGGGGGAACTAATGAAAAACTGTTTTTT
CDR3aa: CASSDFGGTNEKLFF

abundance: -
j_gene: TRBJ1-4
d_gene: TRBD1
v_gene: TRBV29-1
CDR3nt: TGCAGCGTTCTCGTTAAGGACAGGGGGTTTGAAAAACTGTTTTTT
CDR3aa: CSVLVKDRGFEKLFF

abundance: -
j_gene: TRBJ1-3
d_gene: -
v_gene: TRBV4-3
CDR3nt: TGCGCCAGCAGCCATCTCGGTTTCTCTGGAAACACCATATATTTT
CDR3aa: CASSHLGFSGNTIYF

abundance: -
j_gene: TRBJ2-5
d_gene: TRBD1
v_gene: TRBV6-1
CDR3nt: TGTGCCAGCAGTGAACTTCAGGACAGGGAATCGGATGAGGAGACCCAGTACTTC
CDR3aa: CASSELQDRESDEETQYF

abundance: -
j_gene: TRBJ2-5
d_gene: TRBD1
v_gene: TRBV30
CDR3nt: TGTGCCTGGAGTGGGACAGGCGGGGAGACCCAGTACTTC
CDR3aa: CAWSGTGGETQYF

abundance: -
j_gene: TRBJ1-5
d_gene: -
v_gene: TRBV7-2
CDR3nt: TGTGCCAGCAGCCAAAGTTGGAATCAGCCCCAGCATTTT
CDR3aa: CASSQSWNQPQHF

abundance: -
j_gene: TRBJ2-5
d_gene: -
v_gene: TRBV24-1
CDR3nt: TGTGCCACCAGTGCTAGGGGAGAGACCCAGTACTTC
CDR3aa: CATSARGETQYF

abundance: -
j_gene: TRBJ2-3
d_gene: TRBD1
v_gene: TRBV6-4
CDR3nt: TGTGCCAGCAGGGGGGACAGGGAAACAGATACGCAGTATTTT
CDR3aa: CASRGDRETDTQYF